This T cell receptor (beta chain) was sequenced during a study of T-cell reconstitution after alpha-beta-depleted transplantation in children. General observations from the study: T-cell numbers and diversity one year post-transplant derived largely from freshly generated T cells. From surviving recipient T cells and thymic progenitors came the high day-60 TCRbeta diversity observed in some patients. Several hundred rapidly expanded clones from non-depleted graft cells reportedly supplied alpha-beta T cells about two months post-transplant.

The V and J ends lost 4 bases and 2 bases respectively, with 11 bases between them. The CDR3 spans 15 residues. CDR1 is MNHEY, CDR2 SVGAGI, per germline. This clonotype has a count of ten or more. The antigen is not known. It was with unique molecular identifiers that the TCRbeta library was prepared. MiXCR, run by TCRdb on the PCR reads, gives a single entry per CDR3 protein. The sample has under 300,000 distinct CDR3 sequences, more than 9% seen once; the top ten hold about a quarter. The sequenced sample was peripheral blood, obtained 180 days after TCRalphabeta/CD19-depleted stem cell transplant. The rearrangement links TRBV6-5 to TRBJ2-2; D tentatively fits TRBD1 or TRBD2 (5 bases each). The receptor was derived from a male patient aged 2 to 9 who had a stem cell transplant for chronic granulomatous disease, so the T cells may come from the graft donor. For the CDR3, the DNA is TGTGCCAGCAGTTCCGCCGGGGCTAACACCGGGGAGCTGTTTTTT. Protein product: CASSSAGANTGELFF.